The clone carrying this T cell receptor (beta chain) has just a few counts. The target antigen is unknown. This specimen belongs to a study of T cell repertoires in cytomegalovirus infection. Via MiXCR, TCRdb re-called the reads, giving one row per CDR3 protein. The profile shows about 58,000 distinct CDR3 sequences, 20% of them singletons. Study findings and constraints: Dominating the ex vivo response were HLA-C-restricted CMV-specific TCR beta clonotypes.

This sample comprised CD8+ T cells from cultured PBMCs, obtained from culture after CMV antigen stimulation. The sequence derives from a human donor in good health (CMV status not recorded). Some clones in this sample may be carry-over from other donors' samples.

The DNA for the CDR3 is TGTGCCAGCAGTTTATCGAACTGGGGAGGTCAGCCCCAGCATTTT. It encodes CASSLSNWGGQPQHF. The rearrangement links TRBV28 to TRBJ1-5; D is uncertain. The CDR3 has 15 residues. The germline V and J ends were trimmed by 1 base and 6 bases, with 13 bases remaining between them. The V gene's germline CDR1 is MDHEN and CDR2 SYDVKM.